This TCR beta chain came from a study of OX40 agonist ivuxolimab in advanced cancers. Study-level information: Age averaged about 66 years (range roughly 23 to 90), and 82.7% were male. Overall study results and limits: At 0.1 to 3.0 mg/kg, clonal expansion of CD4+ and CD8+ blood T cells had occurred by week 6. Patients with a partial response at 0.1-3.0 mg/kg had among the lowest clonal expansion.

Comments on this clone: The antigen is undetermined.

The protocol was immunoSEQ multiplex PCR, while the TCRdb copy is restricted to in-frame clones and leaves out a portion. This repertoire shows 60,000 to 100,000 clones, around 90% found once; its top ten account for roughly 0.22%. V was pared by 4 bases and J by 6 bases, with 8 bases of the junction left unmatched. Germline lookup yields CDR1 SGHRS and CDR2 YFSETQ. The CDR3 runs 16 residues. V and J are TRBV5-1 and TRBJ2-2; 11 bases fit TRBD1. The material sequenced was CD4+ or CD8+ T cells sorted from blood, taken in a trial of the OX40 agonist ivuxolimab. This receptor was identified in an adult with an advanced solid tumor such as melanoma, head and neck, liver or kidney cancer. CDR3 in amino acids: CASSTGTGGLAGELFF. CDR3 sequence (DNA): TGCGCCAGCAGCACCGGGACAGGGGGTTTGGCCGGGGAGCTGTTTTTT.